These 2 T cell receptor beta chains were all obtained from the same sample, sequenced in a study of blood T cell repertoires in COVID-19 (dated by TCRdb to 2018 to 2020). Library preparation employed the immunoSEQ multiplex PCR assay. TCRdb obtained this table from immuneACCESS and retained in-frame rearrangements with V and J assigned. These tables miss some clones; where compared with another copy, unresolved V genes account for less than half of the shortfall, and the remainder is unexplained. The table for this sample lists fewer than 250,000 clones; around 90% of them were counted only once. The biggest ten clones account for around 3% of the sample. Source material: peripheral blood. The receptor source for this set is a man aged 55-75 years with acute or convalescent COVID-19.

The rearrangement links TRBV27 to TRBJ1-6; the D gene is possibly TRBD1 (6 bases). This CDR3 region has 14 residues. Looked up from germline, CDR1 is MNHEY and CDR2 is SMNVEV (reference sequence). Trimming pared 10 bases from V and 7 bases from J, leaving 17 bases between. CDR3 region: CATKDRTGNSPLHF. In DNA form, the CDR3 reads TGTGCCACCAAGGACAGAACGGGAAATTCACCCCTCCACTTT.

The chain has TRBV7-8 and TRBJ2-1, with D perhaps matching TRBD2 (7 bases). The V end lost 6 bases, the J end lost 5 bases, and 14 bases lay between the germline ends. Germline V gene data show CDR1 as SGHVS and CDR2 as FQNEAQ. This CDR3 has 14 amino acids. DNA for the CDR3: TGTGCCAGCAGATCCGGGGGGCCGCACAATGAGCAGTTCTTC. It specifies CASRSGGPHNEQFF. The complete variable domain, with remaining parts taken from reference TRBV7-8 and TRBJ2-1, reads GAGVSQSPRYKVAKRGQDVALRCDPISGHVSLFWYQQALGQGPEFLTYFQNEAQLDKSGLPSDRFFAERPEGSVSTLKIQRTQQEDSAVYLCASRSGGPHNEQFFGPGTRLTVL.